One and the same sample provided the 27 T cell receptor beta chains below, sequenced in a study of spatial heterogeneity in lung cancer. TCRdb analysed the 5' RACE reads with MiXCR anew, one entry per CDR3 protein. The sample shows 35,000 to 40,000 distinct CDR3 sequences, less than 9% of them seen only once. Time point reported: sample taken at primary tumor resection. This sample comprised PBMCs, obtained at surgery. All receptors derive from a female donor with early-stage non-small cell lung cancer.

In this sample, this clonotype turned up many times. V is TRBV19 and J is TRBJ1-3; D remains unclear. The ends were cut back, 3 bases at V and 1 base at J, with 1 base in the middle. The CDR3 spans 12 residues. Germline-derived CDR1 and CDR2 are LNHDA and SQIVND (reference sequence). The CDR3 loop reads CASSMSGNTIYF. The CDR3 nucleotides read TGTGCCAGTAGTATGTCTGGAAACACCATATATTTT.

This clonotype came up many times. The V call is TRBV3-1, the J call TRBJ2-3, with 14 bases fitting TRBD2. Losses at the gene ends were 4 bases for V and 3 bases for J; bases not matched to a gene: 3. CDR1 and CDR2 from the germline V gene are LGHDT and YNNKEL (reference sequence). The CDR3 spans 16 residues. The CDR3 nucleotides are TGTGCCAGCAGCCTGACTAGCGGGGGGGCGACAGATACGCAGTATTTT. The encoded protein is CASSLTSGGATDTQYF.

This clonotype has just a few counts. The genes are TRBV10-2 and TRBJ1-5; maybe TRBD1 (5 bases). This CDR3 has 16 amino acids. Per the germline V gene, CDR1 is WSHSY and CDR2 is SAAADI. V lost 2 bases and J lost 0, with 11 bases in between. In DNA, the CDR3 is TGCGCCAGCAGTGAGAAACTGGGGGTTAGCAATCAGCCCCAGCATTTT. This sequence encodes CASSEKLGVSNQPQHF.

This clonotype was found a few times. The chain links TRBV2 to TRBJ2-7, with TRBD2 matching over 10 bases. There are 16 residues in the CDR3. The V and J ends lost 5 bases and 7 bases, in that order; junction bases with no gene match: 14. Germline-derived CDR1 and CDR2 are SNHLY and FYNNEI. Here the CDR3 reads CASSFLTSGFLGEQYF. Written as DNA, the CDR3 is TGTGCCAGCAGTTTCCTGACTAGCGGGTTCCTCGGGGAGCAGTACTTC.

This clonotype was seen more than once but under ten times. The chain recombines TRBV20-1 with TRBJ2-3; 9 nucleotides line up with TRBD2. Germline V lookup: CDR1 DFQATT, CDR2 SNEGSKA (reference sequence). V lost 8 bases and J lost 4; bases outside the gene matches: 4. The CDR3 extends over 12 amino acids. The CDR3 here is CSSGGFADTQYF. For the CDR3, the DNA is TGCAGTAGCGGGGGGTTCGCAGATACGCAGTATTTT.

The V gene is TRBV20-1, the J gene TRBJ1-6, with a tentative D call TRBD1 (6 bases). This CDR3 has 17 amino acids. The V gene lost 3 bases and the J gene lost 2 bases, with 17 bases spanning the gap. Per germline, CDR1 DFQATT and CDR2 SNEGSKA (reference sequence). CDR3 loop: CSARRTARLTYNSPLHF. The CDR3 DNA reads as TGCAGTGCTAGGAGGACAGCCAGACTAACCTATAATTCACCCCTCCACTTT.

This clonotype showed up many times. This chain connects TRBV5-1 to TRBJ1-1; D perhaps matches TRBD1 (6 bases). Trimming pared 2 bases from V and 0 bases from J, leaving 11 bases between. CDR3 length equals 15 residues. From germline, CDR1 is SGHRS and CDR2 YFSETQ. CDR3 nucleotide sequence: TGCGCCAGCAGCTTCCTTACAGGGATGAACACTGAAGCTTTCTTT. Protein sequence: CASSFLTGMNTEAFF.

The genes are TRBV10-3 and TRBJ2-7, with 9 bases matching TRBD1. In germline, CDR1 is ENHRY, CDR2 SYGVKD. The trim removed 4 bases at V and 2 bases at J, leaving 6 bases unmatched. The CDR3 runs to 15 residues. The CDR3, as DNA: TGTGCCATCAGTGGGGACAGGGAGGGCCCCTACGAGCAGTACTTC. Protein: CAISGDREGPYEQYF.

Ten or more counts support this clonotype. The J gene is TRBJ2-3, the V gene TRBV19; weak D call: TRBD2 (6 bases). CDR1 LNHDA and CDR2 SQIVND come from the germline V gene (reference sequence). This CDR3 comprises 20 residues. Trimming took off 5 bases at V and 9 bases at J, with 36 bases between the two ends. The chain's CDR3 is CASSGGLFSIAQIRKRTQYF. CDR3 DNA: TGTGCCAGTAGTGGGGGACTTTTTTCTATAGCACAGATACGCAAGAGGACGCAGTATTTT.

This clonotype was seen more than once but under ten times. The chain uses TRBV7-2 and TRBJ2-1; 7 bases match TRBD2. The CDR3 has 15 residues. J gave up 3 bases and V 5 bases, and 7 bases lay outside the gene matches. Germline V lookup: CDR1 SGHTA, CDR2 FQGNSA. The CDR3 is CASSHGTIVYNEQFF. The CDR3 DNA follows: TGTGCCAGCAGCCACGGGACTATCGTCTACAATGAGCAGTTCTTC.

Points on this clonotype: This sequence may be a read error, since a much larger clone differs from it by one base. The rearrangement uses TRBV7-8 and TRBJ2-3; D unclear. The CDR3 contains 16 residues. Germline V lookup: CDR1 SGHVS, CDR2 FQNEAQ. With 5 bases removed from V and 1 base from J, the gap between germline ends came to 16 bases. This CDR3 is CASSPRRDPGTDTQYF. Here the CDR3 DNA reads TGTGCCAGCAGCCCTAGGAGAGACCCGGGCACAGATACGCAGTATTTT.

This clonotype appeared many times. The genes are TRBV11-2 and TRBJ1-4; D uncertain. CDR1 and CDR2 from the germline V gene are SGHAT and FQNNGV. V dropped 5 bases and J dropped 5 bases, with 6 bases sitting between them. This CDR3 contains 12 residues. In DNA form, the CDR3 reads TGTGCCAGCAGCCCAAGCAATGAAAAACTGTTTTTT. Translated: CASSPSNEKLFF.

This clonotype came up a few times. CDR3 nucleotide sequence: TGCAGTGCTAGATTGGGGGACCAGCCCCAGCATTTT. This encodes CSARLGDQPQHF. The gene calls are TRBV20-1 and TRBJ1-5, with D possibly TRBD1 on 5 matching bases. CDR3 length equals 12 residues. Germline assignment: CDR1 DFQATT and CDR2 SNEGSKA (reference sequence). V was trimmed by 2 bases and J by 7 bases, leaving 9 bases between them.

This clonotype was counted many times. This chain links TRBV5-4 with TRBJ2-3, with 9 bases that match TRBD2. The V segment lost 1 base and the J segment 7 bases; nucleotides outside the gene matches: 7. This CDR3 contains 15 residues. Germline values: CDR1 SGHNT, CDR2 YYREEE (reference sequence). CDR3: CASSLNGGGAHTQYF. CDR3 nucleotides: TGTGCCAGCAGCTTGAACGGCGGGGGGGCCCATACGCAGTATTTT.

This clonotype was recorded many times. This chain connects TRBV4-3 to TRBJ1-5; D not certain. Per germline, CDR1 LGHNA and CDR2 YSLEER. The V end was cut by 0 bases, the J end by 4 bases, with 7 bases between. The CDR3 runs 14 residues. The CDR3 DNA is TGCGCCAGCAGCCAAGATGGGAGAAATCAGCCCCAGCATTTT. This encodes CASSQDGRNQPQHF.

This clonotype has just a few counts. The gene calls are TRBV24-1 and TRBJ2-3; D may be TRBD2 (6 bases). CDR3 length equals 15 residues. Trimming removed 3 bases from V and 5 bases from J, with 14 bases in between. The V gene's germline CDR1 is KGHDR and CDR2 SFDVKD. The CDR3 region has the DNA TGTGCCACCAGTGATCGGAGGGGCGTGGAAGATACGCAGTATTTT. It specifies CATSDRRGVEDTQYF.

This clonotype showed up many times. The V gene is TRBV7-9, the J gene TRBJ2-5; D is perhaps TRBD1 or TRBD2 (5 bases each). V lost 8 bases, J lost 5 bases, and 15 bases lay in between. CDR3 size: 13 residues. The germline V gene encodes CDR1 SEHNR and CDR2 FQNEAQ (reference sequence). The CDR3 sequence: CASSGSEGETQYF. The CDR3 region has the DNA TGTGCCAGCTCCGGTTCCGAGGGGGAGACCCAGTACTTC. The whole variable domain, remainder taken from reference TRBV7-9 and TRBJ2-5, is DTGVSQNPRHKITKRGQNVTFRCDPISEHNRLYWYRQTLGQGPEFLTYFQNEAQLEKSRLLSDRFSAERPKGSFSTLEIQRTEQGDSAMYLCASSGSEGETQYFGPGTRLLVL.

The chain links TRBV10-3 to TRBJ2-7; D uncertain. V lost 4 bases and J 0 bases, leaving 13 bases between the germline ends. The CDR3 contains 15 residues. Germline V gene sequence: CDR1 ENHRY, CDR2 SYGVKD. This CDR3 is CAISAAAVTSYEQYF. The CDR3 DNA is TGTGCCATCAGTGCCGCGGCGGTTACCTCCTACGAGCAGTACTTC.

This clonotype was counted ten times or more. V and J are TRBV20-1 and TRBJ2-3; 7 nucleotides align to TRBD2. Losses at the gene ends were 2 bases for V and 4 bases for J; bases not matched to a gene: 21. Germline values: CDR1 DFQATT, CDR2 SNEGSKA (reference sequence). This CDR3 is 19 amino acids long. In DNA, the CDR3 is TGCAGTGCTAGAAGTGGGCCAGGCCAGGAGCGGGGCCCCCCAGATACGCAGTATTTT. This gives the protein CSARSGPGQERGPPDTQYF.

This clonotype was counted at least ten times. V and J are TRBV20-1 and TRBJ1-5; the D is unclear. The V end was cut by 5 bases, the J end by 7 bases, with 12 bases between. Germline V lookup: CDR1 DFQATT, CDR2 SNEGSKA (reference sequence). The CDR3 length is 12 residues. The CDR3 bases are TGCAGTGCTCTCTTAGGCGGCCAGCCCCAGCATTTT. It codes for CSALLGGQPQHF.

This clonotype occurred many times. V is TRBV27 and J is TRBJ1-4; TRBD1 matches 7 bases. The CDR3 sequence is 14 residues long. V lost 6 bases, J lost 1 base, and 2 bases stayed unmatched. Per germline, CDR1 MNHEY and CDR2 SMNVEV (reference sequence). The CDR3 nucleotides are TGTGCCAGCAGCCACAGGGGAACTAATGAAAAACTGTTTTTT. It specifies CASSHRGTNEKLFF.

The genes are TRBV6-6 and TRBJ2-7; the match to TRBD1 covers 9 bases. CDR1 MNHNY and CDR2 SVGAGI come from the germline V gene (reference sequence). After removal of 2 bases from V and 6 bases from J, the junction contained 5 bases not matched to a gene. CDR3 length: 14 residues. This chain's CDR3 is CASSYRQGVTEQYF. CDR3 in DNA: TGTGCCAGCAGTTACCGACAGGGGGTAACCGAGCAGTACTTC.

The chain couples TRBV6-6 to TRBJ2-2, with no clear D. This CDR3 has 16 residues. V dropped 7 bases and J dropped 1 base, with 16 bases sitting between them. Germline-derived CDR1 and CDR2 are MNHNY and SVGAGI (reference sequence). The CDR3 spells CASMFARAQNTGELFF. CDR3 DNA sequence: TGTGCCAGCATGTTTGCCCGGGCACAGAACACCGGGGAGCTGTTTTTT.

This clonotype was seen ten or more times. The chain recombines TRBV5-6 with TRBJ1-1; the D gene is possibly TRBD1 (6 bases). The V gene's germline CDR1 is SGHDT and CDR2 YYEEEE. The V end lost 4 bases, the J end lost 4 bases, and 14 bases lay between the germline ends. This CDR3 is 14 amino acids long. CDR3 sequence: CASSRTPRGTEAFF. CDR3 DNA: TGTGCCAGCAGCAGGACCCCCAGGGGCACTGAAGCTTTCTTT.

In this sample, this clonotype turned up many times. The DNA of the CDR3 is TGCGCCAGCAGCGGGGGACCCACCGGGGAGCTGTTTTTT. This translates into CASSGGPTGELFF. The V gene is TRBV5-1, the J gene TRBJ2-2; D possibly uses TRBD1 or TRBD2 (5 bases each). There are 13 residues in the CDR3. V was shortened by 4 bases and J by 4 bases, with 8 bases between the two germline ends. The germline V gene has CDR1 SGHRS and CDR2 YFSETQ.

The V call is TRBV5-1, the J call TRBJ2-7; 11 nucleotides match TRBD2. The CDR3 spans 14 residues. The V segment lost 3 bases and the J segment 2 bases; nucleotides outside the gene matches: 1. Looked up from germline, CDR1 is SGHRS and CDR2 is YFSETQ. The CDR3 loop reads CASSSTSGTYEQYF. The CDR3 DNA is TGCGCCAGCAGCTCGACTAGCGGGACCTACGAGCAGTACTTC. Supplemented by reference TRBV5-1 and TRBJ2-7, the full variable domain reads KAGVTQTPRYLIKTRGQQVTLSCSPISGHRSVSWYQQTPGQGLQFLFEYFSETQRNKGNFPGRFSGRQFSNSRSEMNVSTLELGDSALYLCASSSTSGTYEQYFGPGTRLTVT.

This clonotype came up many times. The V gene is TRBV6-2 or TRBV6-3, the J gene TRBJ2-2, with 9 bases aligning to TRBD2. V gave up 5 bases and J gave up 4 bases; unmatched junction bases: 5. Germline V gene data show CDR1 as MNHEY and CDR2 as SVGEGT. This CDR3 is 15 amino acids long. This CDR3 is CASSRSGRGTGELFF. CDR3 bases: TGTGCCAGCAGTCGTAGCGGGAGAGGCACCGGGGAGCTGTTTTTT.